Following are 4 T cell receptor beta chains from one sample sequenced in a study of blood T cell repertoires in COVID-19. Method: immunoSEQ multiplex PCR; TCRdb's copy keeps in-frame clones and lacks some. Of fewer than 250,000 clones in the sample, roughly 80% were seen once. Input material: peripheral blood. These receptors were collected from a woman aged 80 or over with COVID-19, enrolled during active disease.

This clone was detected only a few times. This sequence joins TRBV28 and TRBJ1-1, with no clear D. Trimming left V 4 bases short and J 3 bases short, with 15 bases between. The germline V gene has CDR1 MDHEN and CDR2 SYDVKM. The CDR3 runs 15 residues. The CDR3 here is CASSSLSAADTEAFF. In DNA form, the CDR3 reads TGTGCCAGCAGTTCTTTAAGCGCGGCAGACACTGAAGCTTTCTTT.

V gene TRBV6-2 or TRBV6-3 combines with J gene TRBJ1-5; TRBD1 agrees at 9 bases. This CDR3 spans 17 amino acids. Germline V lookup: CDR1 MNHEY, CDR2 SVGEGT. The V and J ends lost 6 bases and 4 bases, in that order; junction bases with no gene match: 13. The CDR3 bases are TGTGCCAGCAGCTATACTTCCGGGACAGGGTTTAATCAGCCCCAGCATTTT. The encoded protein is CASSYTSGTGFNQPQHF.

The table lists this clone with a count of one. The chain employs TRBV9 and TRBJ2-2; 9 nucleotides match TRBD2. CDR3 length: 16 amino acids. J was trimmed by 5 bases and V by 1 base; bases with no gene match: 6. Per the germline V gene, CDR1 is SGDLS and CDR2 is YYNGEE. Here the CDR3 reads CASSVRDSGSTGELFF. In nucleotides, the CDR3 is TGTGCCAGCAGCGTAAGGGATAGCGGGAGTACCGGGGAGCTGTTTTTT. The variable domain in full, completed from reference TRBV9 and TRBJ2-2, reads DSGVTQTPKHLITATGQRVTLRCSPRSGDLSVYWYQQSLDQGLQFLIQYYNGEERAKGNILERFSAQQFPDLHSELNLSSLELGDSALYFCASSVRDSGSTGELFFGEGSRLTVL.

This chain uses TRBV6-6 with TRBJ2-2; D perhaps matches TRBD1 (5 bases). V was shortened by 5 bases and J by 5 bases, with 9 bases between the two germline ends. The CDR3 contains 13 residues. Per germline, CDR1 MNHNY and CDR2 SVGAGI (reference sequence). CDR3 sequence reads: CASSVQETGELFF. In nucleotides, the CDR3 is TGTGCCAGCAGTGTACAGGAGACCGGGGAGCTGTTTTTT.